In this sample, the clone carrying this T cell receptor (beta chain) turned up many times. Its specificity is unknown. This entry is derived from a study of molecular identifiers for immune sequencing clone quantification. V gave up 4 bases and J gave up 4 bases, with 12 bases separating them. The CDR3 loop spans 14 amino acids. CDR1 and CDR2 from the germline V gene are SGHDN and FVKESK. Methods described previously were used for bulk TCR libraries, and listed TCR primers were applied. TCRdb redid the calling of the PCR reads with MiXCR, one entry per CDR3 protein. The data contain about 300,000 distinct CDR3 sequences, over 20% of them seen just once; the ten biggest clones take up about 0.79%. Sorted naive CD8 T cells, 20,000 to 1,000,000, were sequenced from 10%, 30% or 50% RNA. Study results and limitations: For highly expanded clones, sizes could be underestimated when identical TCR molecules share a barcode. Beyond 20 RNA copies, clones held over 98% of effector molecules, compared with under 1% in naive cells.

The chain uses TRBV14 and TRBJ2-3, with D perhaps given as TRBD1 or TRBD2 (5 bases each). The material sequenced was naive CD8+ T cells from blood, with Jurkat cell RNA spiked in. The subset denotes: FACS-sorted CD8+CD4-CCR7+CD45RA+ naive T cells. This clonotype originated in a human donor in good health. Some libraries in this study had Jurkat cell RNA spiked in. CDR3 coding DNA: TGTGCCAGCAGCCTCCGGGACGGACCAGATACGCAGTATTTT. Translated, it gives CASSLRDGPDTQYF.